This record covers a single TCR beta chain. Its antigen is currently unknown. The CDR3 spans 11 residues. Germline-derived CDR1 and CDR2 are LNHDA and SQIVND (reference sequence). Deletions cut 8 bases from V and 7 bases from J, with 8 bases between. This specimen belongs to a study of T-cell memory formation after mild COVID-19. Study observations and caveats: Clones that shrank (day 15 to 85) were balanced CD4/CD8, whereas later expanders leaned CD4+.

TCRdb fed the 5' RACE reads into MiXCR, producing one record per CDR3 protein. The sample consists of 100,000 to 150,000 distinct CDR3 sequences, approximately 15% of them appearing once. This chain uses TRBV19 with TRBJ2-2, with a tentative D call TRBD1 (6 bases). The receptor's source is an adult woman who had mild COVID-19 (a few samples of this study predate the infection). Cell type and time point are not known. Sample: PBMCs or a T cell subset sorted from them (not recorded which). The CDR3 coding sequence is TGTGCCAGTGGACAGCTCGGGGAGCTGTTTTTT. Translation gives CASGQLGELFF.